These 10 T cell receptor beta chains share one sample of origin, sequenced in a study of OX40 agonist ivuxolimab in advanced cancers. This table comes from immunoSEQ multiplex PCR, and its TCRdb copy is limited to in-frame clones, with some not included. The sample yields 65,000 to 90,000 clones, less than 95% seen once. Sequencing used CD4+ or CD8+ T cells sorted from blood, obtained in a trial of the OX40 agonist ivuxolimab. These receptor sequences come from an adult with an advanced solid tumor such as melanoma, head and neck, liver or kidney cancer.

CDR3 bases: TGTGCCAGCAGTGAGTGGGACAGGGGGTTGTGGGCAGATACGCAGTATTTT. It encodes CASSEWDRGLWADTQYF. The V gene is TRBV6-1, the J gene TRBJ2-3; 11 nucleotides match TRBD1. CDR3 length: 17 residues. Germline CDR1 MNHNS, CDR2 SASEGT. V lost 3 bases to trimming and J lost 4 bases; unmatched junction nucleotides: 9.

The rearrangement joins TRBV19 to TRBJ1-5; no firm D call. This CDR3 contains 14 residues. Trimming removed 8 bases at V and 3 bases at J, with 14 bases between. Per germline, CDR1 LNHDA and CDR2 SQIVND (reference sequence). CDR3 DNA: TGTGCCAGTCGGATTCGGGATCACAATCAGCCCCAGCATTTT. This codes for CASRIRDHNQPQHF.

The chain links TRBV6-5 to TRBJ1-2; D perhaps matches TRBD1 (5 bases). This CDR3 spans 16 amino acids. Germline V gives CDR1 MNHEY, CDR2 SVGAGI. Trimming shortened V by 4 bases and J by 4 bases, and 19 bases separated the two germline ends. The CDR3 is CASSSLKDIHPYGYTF. The CDR3, as DNA: TGTGCCAGCAGTTCGTTGAAGGACATCCACCCCTATGGCTACACCTTC.

The sample holds one count of this clone. The chain is built from TRBV6-6 and TRBJ2-1; D unclear. Trimming took 3 bases from V and 4 from J, leaving 10 bases between them. The CDR3 totals 14 residues. Germline loops: CDR1 MNHNY, CDR2 SVGAGI (reference sequence). The CDR3, as DNA: TGTGCCAGCAGTTATGTCAGTTTATACAATGAGCAGTTCTTC. Encoded protein: CASSYVSLYNEQFF.

The chain has TRBV15 and TRBJ1-4; TRBD1 matches at 9 bases. The V gene end was trimmed by 6 bases and the J gene end by 5 bases; junction bases not matched to a gene: 7. Germline values: CDR1 LNHNV, CDR2 YYDKDF (reference sequence). CDR3 length: 15 amino acids. This CDR3 is CATRYAQGANEKLFF. The CDR3 nucleotides read TGTGCCACCAGATACGCACAGGGGGCGAATGAAAAACTGTTTTTT. The whole variable domain, remainder taken from reference TRBV15 and TRBJ1-4, is DAMVIQNPRYQVTQFGKPVTLSCSQTLNHNVMYWYQQKSSQAPKLLFHYYDKDFNNEADTPDNFQSRRPNTSFCFLDIRSPGLGDTAMYLCATRYAQGANEKLFFGSGTQLSVL.

V usage is TRBV28 and J usage is TRBJ2-7; 7 bases are shared with TRBD1. CDR1 and CDR2 from the germline V gene are MDHEN and SYDVKM. The CDR3 length is 13 residues. The ends lost 6 bases at V and 4 bases at J; junction bases unmatched: 6. In nucleotides, the CDR3 is TGTGCCAGCAGGCGACAGGGCAGGTACGAGCAGTACTTC. As protein: CASRRQGRYEQYF.

This chain joins TRBV28 and TRBJ1-1; 9 positions agree with TRBD1. This CDR3 has 13 amino acids. The germline V gene encodes CDR1 MDHEN and CDR2 SYDVKM. J lost 8 bases, V lost 3 bases, and 4 bases had no gene match. DNA for the CDR3: TGTGCCAGCAGTTTTACGGGACAGGGAGAAGCTTTCTTT. Amino acid sequence: CASSFTGQGEAFF.

V usage is TRBV9 and J usage is TRBJ2-1; 9 positions match TRBD2. Trimming at V came to 1 base and at J to 8 bases, leaving 13 bases not matched to a gene. CDR3 length: 17 amino acids. The V gene's germline CDR1 is SGDLS and CDR2 YYNGEE. In DNA, the CDR3 is TGTGCCAGCAGCGTAAGCCTAGCGGGAAGCTCGAGGGATGAGCAGTTCTTC. Its translation: CASSVSLAGSSRDEQFF.

CDR3 region: CASSLPSADTQYF. CDR3 coding DNA: TGTGCCAGCAGCTTGCCCAGCGCAGATACGCAGTATTTT. V usage is TRBV5-6 and J usage is TRBJ2-3; D unresolved. Trimming removed 1 base at V and 4 bases at J, with 7 bases between. Germline V gives CDR1 SGHDT, CDR2 YYEEEE. The CDR3 sequence is 13 residues long.

The genes are TRBV27 and TRBJ2-1; no definite D call. Per the germline V gene, CDR1 is MNHEY and CDR2 is SMNVEV (reference sequence). The CDR3 consists of 14 residues. Trimming cost V 2 bases and J 4 bases, with 9 bases left between them. In DNA, the CDR3 is TGTGCCAGCAGTTTAGGGCTGGGGTACAATGAGCAGTTCTTC. It yields the protein CASSLGLGYNEQFF.